These 22 T cell receptor beta chains were all obtained from the same sample, sequenced in a study of beta chain features in type 1 diabetes. Whole-study results and caveats: Type 1 diabetes patients showed a moderate but significant shortening of TCRB CDR3s in all four CD4+ subsets.

The isolated RNA, all of it, was reverse transcribed, so expressed TCRB transcripts were what got sequenced. Sequenced by immunoSEQ multiplex PCR; TCRdb stores in-frame clones only, minus some. This sample has around 310,000 clones, with roughly 12% found just once. Their antigen targets remain unknown. The sample comprised naive CD4+ T cells from blood. The source of these receptors is a woman younger than 35 with type 1 diabetes.

The chain couples TRBV7-2 to TRBJ2-7, with D possibly being TRBD2 (6 bases). Germline V gives CDR1 SGHTA, CDR2 FQGNSA. CDR3 length: 15 amino acids. The V gene lost 5 bases and the J gene lost 7 bases, with 21 bases spanning the gap. The CDR3 DNA follows: TGTGCCAGCAGCCCTCGAGGGACTTCCCCAAGAGAGCAGTACTTC. Translation: CASSPRGTSPREQYF.

The gene calls are TRBV9 and TRBJ2-1, with 7 bases aligning to TRBD1. V lost 3 bases to trimming and J lost 13 bases; unmatched junction nucleotides: 10. CDR1 and CDR2 (germline): SGDLS, YYNGEE. This CDR3 has 13 residues. The CDR3 nucleotides read TGTGCCAGCAGCGAGAGCTCCGGGACAGCCCAGTTCTTC. Translated: CASSESSGTAQFF.

This clone was observed a few times. The V and J genes are TRBV4-3 and TRBJ2-5; TRBD1 might be the D (5 bases). CDR1 is LGHNA and CDR2 is YSLEER in the germline V gene. The ends were cut back, 1 base at V and 4 bases at J, with 10 bases in the middle. The CDR3 runs 14 residues. Here the CDR3 reads CASSQGSRAETQYF. The CDR3 nucleotides are TGCGCCAGCAGCCAAGGAAGCAGGGCAGAGACCCAGTACTTC.

This clone was detected a few times. The J gene is TRBJ2-1, the V gene TRBV20-1; D ambiguous. The CDR3 has 10 residues. Trimming cost V 6 bases and J 6 bases, with 6 bases left between them. The germline gives CDR1 DFQATT, CDR2 SNEGSKA (reference sequence). The CDR3 loop reads CSAIGNEQFF. The CDR3 region has the DNA TGCAGTGCAATCGGCAATGAGCAGTTCTTC.

Remarks on this clone: The same CDR3 can be traced to other DNA sequences in this sample. The V gene is TRBV29-1, the J gene TRBJ2-5; D is undetermined. In germline, CDR1 is SQVTM, CDR2 ANQGSEA. This CDR3 contains 10 residues. Trimming left V 6 bases short and J 2 bases short, with 4 bases between. The CDR3: CSVRQETQYF. The CDR3 DNA reads TGCAGCGTCAGACAAGAGACCCAGTACTTC.

This clone was found a few times. The chain employs TRBV11-2 and TRBJ2-5; D gene unclear. CDR3 length: 14 amino acids. With 4 bases removed from V and 5 bases from J, the gap between germline ends came to 14 bases. Germline V gene sequence: CDR1 SGHAT, CDR2 FQNNGV. CDR3 nucleotides: TGTGCCAGCAGCTCCATCCTGAGGTTTGAGACCCAGTACTTC. Translated, it gives CASSSILRFETQYF.

This clone was detected only a few times. V usage is TRBV14 and J usage is TRBJ2-5; 8 bases line up with TRBD1. This CDR3 has 16 residues. Germline CDR1 SGHDN, CDR2 FVKESK. V shed 3 bases, J shed 5 bases, and the junction held 11 bases outside the gene matches. The CDR3 region has the DNA TGTGCCAGCAGCCAGTTTACAGGGGGAAGGTCGGAGACCCAGTACTTC. Its protein is CASSQFTGGRSETQYF.

This clone was counted a few times. The V and J genes are TRBV27 and TRBJ2-5; 7 bases fit TRBD1. Trimming removed 4 bases from V and 0 bases from J; junction bases left unmatched: 5. Germline loops: CDR1 MNHEY, CDR2 SMNVEV (reference sequence). CDR3 length: 15 residues. The CDR3 protein is CASSSLQGNQETQYF. The CDR3 DNA sequence: TGTGCCAGCAGTTCCCTACAGGGGAACCAAGAGACCCAGTACTTC.

The rearrangement joins TRBV2 to TRBJ1-5, with 8 bases identical to TRBD1. The CDR3 covers 16 residues. The V gene's germline CDR1 is SNHLY and CDR2 FYNNEI. Trimming at V came to 4 bases and at J to 4 bases, leaving 9 bases not matched to a gene. The CDR3 sequence: CASSAPAGGANQPQHF. DNA for the CDR3: TGTGCCAGCAGTGCCCCCGCAGGGGGCGCAAATCAGCCCCAGCATTTT.

The J gene is TRBJ2-7, the V gene TRBV9, with 7 bases matching TRBD1. CDR1 SGDLS and CDR2 YYNGEE come from the germline V gene. The V and J ends lost 2 bases and 2 bases, in that order; junction bases with no gene match: 4. The CDR3 covers 14 residues. The CDR3 spells CASSVRQGPYEQYV. In DNA form, the CDR3 reads TGTGCCAGCAGCGTCAGACAGGGACCCTACGAGCAGTACGTC.

The chain employs TRBV10-3 and TRBJ2-5; maybe TRBD2 (5 bases). Deletions cut 3 bases from V and 2 bases from J, with 10 bases between. Germline assignment: CDR1 ENHRY and CDR2 SYGVKD. The CDR3 totals 14 residues. The DNA of the CDR3 is TGTGCCATCAGTGAACCGAGGGTACAAGAGACCCAGTACTTC. Amino acid sequence: CAISEPRVQETQYF.

The chain is built from TRBV12-5 and TRBJ1-5; the match to TRBD1 covers 7 bases. Germline trimming cut 10 bases from V and 0 bases from J; bases unmatched to any gene: 3. The germline gives CDR1 LGHNT, CDR2 FRNRAP. This CDR3 is built from 13 residues. CDR3 nucleotide sequence: TGTGCTACTCGGGACAGTAGCAATCAGCCCCAGCATTTT. Translation: CATRDSSNQPQHF.

This clone was counted only a few times. The rearrangement uses TRBV11-2 and TRBJ2-1, with 8 bases fitting TRBD2. Germline CDR1 reads SGHAT; CDR2 reads FQNNGV. The CDR3 runs to 15 residues. The ends lost 0 bases at V and 8 bases at J; junction bases unmatched: 6. The CDR3 loop is CASSLDSGRVHEQFF. DNA for the CDR3: TGTGCCAGCAGCTTAGACAGCGGGAGAGTGCATGAGCAGTTCTTC.

The chain uses TRBV28 and TRBJ2-3, with 8 bases matching TRBD2. V lost 3 bases and J lost 4; bases outside the gene matches: 9. The CDR3 has 16 amino acids. Germline V gene data show CDR1 as MDHEN and CDR2 as SYDVKM. CDR3 sequence (DNA): TGTGCCAGCAGTTTCCCCAAGCCGGGACTAGCAGATACGCAGTATTTT. This sequence encodes CASSFPKPGLADTQYF.

As DNA, the CDR3 is TGTGCCAGCCGGGGTAGCTCCTACGAGCAGTACTTC. As protein: CASRGSSYEQYF. The rearrangement uses TRBV14 and TRBJ2-7, with D perhaps TRBD2 (5 bases). Trimming cost V 8 bases and J 0 bases, with 8 bases left between them. From germline, CDR1 is SGHDN and CDR2 FVKESK. The CDR3 extends over 12 amino acids.

The chain couples TRBV5-1 to TRBJ1-4; D unclear. Trimming left V 4 bases short and J 0 bases short, with 7 bases between. The germline CDR1 and CDR2 sequences are SGHRS and YFSETQ. This CDR3 has 14 residues. This CDR3 reads CASSRRATNEKLFF. CDR3 in DNA: TGCGCCAGCAGCCGGCGGGCAACTAATGAAAAACTGTTTTTT.

V usage is TRBV7-3 and J usage is TRBJ2-1; TRBD2 aligns across 13 bases. The CDR3 consists of 15 residues. V shed 5 bases and J 7 bases; nucleotides not matched to a gene: 5. CDR1 and CDR2 from the germline V gene are SGHTA and FQGTGA. CDR3 sequence (DNA): TGTGCCAGCAGCCCAGGGACTAGCGGGAATAATGAGCAGTTCTTC. Its translation: CASSPGTSGNNEQFF.

This clone was picked up a small number of times. The V and J genes are TRBV7-2 and TRBJ2-5; perhaps TRBD1 as D (5 bases). Germline-derived CDR1 and CDR2 are SGHTA and FQGNSA. The CDR3 runs to 14 residues. V lost 5 bases and J 2 bases, leaving 12 bases between the germline ends. The CDR3 DNA reads TGTGCCAGCAGCCCTCGACAGATTCAAGAGACCCAGTACTTC. This sequence encodes CASSPRQIQETQYF.

This chain uses TRBV7-2 with TRBJ2-3, with 12 bases aligning to TRBD1. Germline values: CDR1 SGHTA, CDR2 FQGNSA. The CDR3 runs 16 residues. Trimming took 1 base from V and 5 from J; bases not matched to a gene: 4. CDR3 in amino acids: CASSLGGTGGRDTQYF. The CDR3 DNA is TGTGCCAGCAGCTTAGGAGGGACAGGGGGCAGAGATACGCAGTATTTT.

The chain links TRBV19 to TRBJ2-7; D is uncertain. Germline V gene sequence: CDR1 LNHDA, CDR2 SQIVND (reference sequence). The CDR3 has 14 amino acids. V was cut by 4 bases and J by 0 bases, with 10 bases left in between. CDR3 sequence: CASSTPGASYEQYF. CDR3 bases: TGTGCCAGTAGTACTCCTGGAGCCTCCTACGAGCAGTACTTC.

The table lists this clone with a few counts. The chain couples TRBV10-3 to TRBJ1-5; D is undetermined. Between the trimmed V and J ends, which lost 10 bases and 7 bases, there was a span of 14 bases. The CDR3 has 12 residues. Germline CDR1 ENHRY, CDR2 SYGVKD. The CDR3 DNA reads TGTGCCACCCACGGTGAGGGACAGCCCCAGCATTTT. Its protein is CATHGEGQPQHF.

About this clone itself: No DNA is shown, since the ends of the CDR3 on it are uncertain; the CDR3 is the one TCRdb lists. The CDR3 reads CASSKVGAGNEQFF. The chain carries TRBV21-1 and TRBJ2-1; the D call of TRBD2 is as the table states it, not checked on the DNA. TRBV21-1 constitutes a pseudogene. The CDR3 is 14 residues long, ends included.